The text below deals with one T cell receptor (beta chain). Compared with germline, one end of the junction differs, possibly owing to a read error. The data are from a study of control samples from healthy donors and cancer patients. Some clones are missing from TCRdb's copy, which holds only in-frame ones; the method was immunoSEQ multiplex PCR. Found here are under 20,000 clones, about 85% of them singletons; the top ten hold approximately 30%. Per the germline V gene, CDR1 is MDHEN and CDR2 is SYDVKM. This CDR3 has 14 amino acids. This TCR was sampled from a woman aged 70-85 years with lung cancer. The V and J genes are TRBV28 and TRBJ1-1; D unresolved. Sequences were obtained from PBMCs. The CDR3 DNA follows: TGTGCCAGCAGTTTACTGGGAGAGAACCCTGAAGCTTTCTTT. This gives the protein CASSLLGENPEAFF.